This is a list of T cell receptor beta chains from one sample in a study of cytomegalovirus exposure and HLA in healthy donors. Measured with immunoSEQ multiplex PCR; TCRdb has only the in-frame clones, and not every one. This sample carries 200,000 to 250,000 clones, about 89% of them seen once, and the ten largest clones take over 0.95%. The specimen sequenced was PBMCs. Receptor source: a woman aged 18 to 35 in good health and CMV-seronegative. CDR3s include the opening cysteine and the closing phenylalanine or tryptophan. D genes are given only for firm matches. Clone size, where shown, is once, few, many, or a class for clones that have expanded.

TRBJ1-4 NA TRBV29-1 NA TGCAGCGGACGGACACCAACTAATGAAAAACTGTTTTTT CSGRTPTNEKLFF
TRBJ2-1 NA TRBV29-1 few TGCAGCGTTTCGCGGGGGACAGGAGACTACAATGAGCAGTTCTTC CSVSRGTGDYNEQFF
TRBJ1-4 TRBD1 TRBV19 few TGTGCCAGTAGAGAACGGACAGGGGGCTTGGAAAAACTGTTTTTT CASRERTGGLEKLFF
TRBJ1-2 NA TRBV27 NA TGTGCCAGCAGACCGATCGGGGGAGCCTATGGCTACACCTTC CASRPIGGAYGYTF
TRBJ2-7 NA TRBV5-1 NA TGCGCCAGCAACGTTATACCTGACAGTTACGAGCAGTACTTC CASNVIPDSYEQYF
TRBJ2-4 NA TRBV19 NA TGTGCCAGTAGTACCCGCGTGAGCTTCGGGAAACTAGCCAAAAACATTCAGTACTTC CASSTRVSFGKLAKNIQYF
TRBJ1-2 NA TRBV6-5 NA TGTGCCAGCAGCTCACTATTTACAGGATTTGGTGGCCACACCTTC CASSSLFTGFGGHTF
TRBJ1-4 TRBD1 TRBV4-1 NA TGCGCCAGCAGCCAACTAGGACAGGGGGAACATGAAAAACTGTTTTTT CASSQLGQGEHEKLFF
TRBJ2-1 TRBD2 TRBV7-9 NA TGTGCCAGCAGCAACGGGGCTAGCGGACAGCAGTTCTTC CASSNGASGQQFF
TRBJ1-1 TRBD1 TRBV29-1 NA TGCAGCGCCGCGACAGGGGTCGTCGCTGAAGCTTTCTTT CSAATGVVAEAFF
TRBJ2-7 NA TRBV5-4 few TGTGCCAGCAGCTCCACCTACGAGCAGTACTTC CASSSTYEQYF
TRBJ1-1 NA TRBV5-1 few TGCGCCAGCAGCTTGGCCCCACACCAGAACACTGAAGCTTTCTTT CASSLAPHQNTEAFF
TRBJ2-5 NA TRBV7-9 NA TGTGCCAGCAGCCCCTGGAGCCAAGAGACCCAGTACTTC CASSPWSQETQYF
TRBJ1-5 NA TRBV23-1 once TGCGCCAGCAGTCGATTTGCAGGTTTCCACAAAACAGAAAATCAGCCCCAGCATTTT CASSRFAGFHKTENQPQHF
TRBJ2-5 TRBD2 TRBV15 NA TGTGCCACCAGCAGAGATCCCGGGGGGACCCTATACTTC CATSRDPGGTLYF
TRBJ2-5 TRBD1 TRBV5-1 NA TGCGCCAGCAGCCCCATGACAGGGACACAAGAGACCCAGTACTTC CASSPMTGTQETQYF
TRBJ2-7 TRBD1 TRBV11-2 NA TGTGCCAGCAGCTTTAAGGGGGCAGGCTACGAGCAGTACTTC CASSFKGAGYEQYF
TRBJ2-3 TRBD2 TRBV11-2 NA TGTGCCAGCAGCGGTAGGAGCGGGGGGAATAGGGATACGCAGTATTTT CASSGRSGGNRDTQYF
TRBJ1-3 NA TRBV29-1 NA TGCAGCGCCTCCTGGGGCAGGTCCGGAAACACCATATATTTT CSASWGRSGNTIYF
TRBJ2-1 TRBD2 TRBV2 NA TGTGCCAGCAGTGAATTTAGCGGGGGGCTGAATGAGCAGTTCTTC CASSEFSGGLNEQFF
TRBJ1-4 NA TRBV5-1 NA TGCGCCAGCAGCCTACAGGGAGAGGTGGAAAAACTGTTTTTT CASSLQGEVEKLFF
TRBJ1-2 TRBD1 TRBV7-2 NA TGTGCCAGCAGCCCGGACAGGGAAGGTGGCTACACCTTC CASSPDREGGYTF
TRBJ2-5 TRBD2 TRBV7-2 NA TGTGCCAGCAGCTCTAGACTAGCGGGAGGGAGAGGGGAGACCCAGTACTTC CASSSRLAGGRGETQYF
TRBJ1-4 TRBD1 TRBV5-4 NA TGTGCCAGCAGCACTCAGACAGGGGAGGAAAAACTGTTTTTT CASSTQTGEEKLFF
TRBJ2-7 NA TRBV11-2 NA TGTGCCAGCAGCGACCCATCCGGAGGGCTTCGTTACGAGCAGTACTTC CASSDPSGGLRYEQYF
TRBJ1-2 NA TRBV11-3 NA TGTGCCAGCAGCTTAGGGCGGGAGAGGGGAGATGGCTACACCTTC CASSLGRERGDGYTF
TRBJ2-7 NA TRBV6-6 NA TGTGCCAGCATGCCAATGCGGGACTCCTACGAGCAGTACTTC CASMPMRDSYEQYF
TRBJ2-1 TRBD1 TRBV29-1 NA TGCAGCGCAAACAAAGACAGGGTCGGTCGCAATGAGCAGTTCTTC CSANKDRVGRNEQFF
TRBJ2-3 TRBD2 TRBV10-2 NA TGCGCCAGCATCGGACTAGCGGGATCGCGCACAGATACGCAGTATTTT CASIGLAGSRTDTQYF
TRBJ2-1 NA TRBV5-4 NA TGTGCCAGCAGCTTCGGAGGCAATGAGCAGTTCTTC CASSFGGNEQFF
TRBJ1-1 NA TRBV18 NA TGTGCCAGCTCCCTTCAACAGGCGTCGAACACTGAAGCTTTCTTT CASSLQQASNTEAFF
TRBJ1-1 TRBD1 TRBV5-1 NA TGCGCCAGCAGCGTAGACAGGGGCGCTGAAGCTTTCTTT CASSVDRGAEAFF
TRBJ1-1 NA TRBV6-5 few TGTGCCAGCAGTTACACAGCGGAGGGCCCCGAAGCTTTCTTT CASSYTAEGPEAFF
TRBJ2-7 NA TRBV15 NA TGTGCCACCAGCAGAGGAGCGTCCTCGAGGCTCGAGCAGTACTTC CATSRGASSRLEQYF
TRBJ2-4 TRBD1 TRBV14 NA TGTGCCAGCAGCGAGAGTACCGGGACAGCGACTATCATTCAGTACTTC CASSESTGTATIIQYF
TRBJ1-2 TRBD1 TRBV5-6 NA TGTGCCAGCAGCGTAGTAGGACAGGGAGGCTACACCTTC CASSVVGQGGYTF
TRBJ2-4 TRBD1 TRBV23-1 NA TGCGCCAGCAGTCGTTCAGGACAGGTTGTAGCCAAAAACATTCAGTACTTC CASSRSGQVVAKNIQYF
TRBJ2-1 NA TRBV6-5 NA TGTGCCAGCAGTTACGTCGACGCCCTGGAGGATGAGCAGTTCTTC CASSYVDALEDEQFF
TRBJ1-5 NA TRBV19 NA TGTGCCAGTAGCCGTATGGGGGGCGGGGGTCAGCCCCAGCATTTT CASSRMGGGGQPQHF
TRBJ2-1 NA TRBV30 NA TGTGCCACAGGGTACTACAATGAGCAGTTCTTC CATGYYNEQFF
TRBJ2-1 TRBD2 TRBV2 NA TGTGCCAGCAGTGAAGGGACTAGCGGGAGTTTTGAGCAGTTCTTC CASSEGTSGSFEQFF
TRBJ1-2 NA TRBV5-8 NA TGTGCCAGCAGGGGAGGAAGGTGGTTCTATGGCTACACCTTC CASRGGRWFYGYTF
TRBJ2-1 TRBD2 TRBV7-2 NA TGTGCCAGCAGCTTAGTTAGCGGGGGGGACAATGAGCAGTTCTTC CASSLVSGGDNEQFF
TRBJ2-4 NA TRBV6-1 NA TGTGCCAGCAGTGAATATGGAGGGGTGACAGTGATAGCCAAAAACATTCAGTACTTC CASSEYGGVTVIAKNIQYF
TRBJ2-7 TRBD2 TRBV9 NA TGTGCCAGCAGCCCCAATTTGTCGGGGGGGACCCCCGAGCAGTACTTC CASSPNLSGGTPEQYF
TRBJ2-6 TRBD1 TRBV29-1 NA TGCAGCGTTGAAACGCACCGACAGGGAATTGGGGCCAACGTCCTGACTTTC CSVETHRQGIGANVLTF
TRBJ2-7 TRBD1 TRBV6-1 NA TGTGCCAGCAAAGATACAGGGGGAATCCGCCTTCGGGAGTACTTC CASKDTGGIRLREYF
TRBJ1-2 NA TRBV7-6 NA TGTGCCAGCAGCCCCACGGTACTCTATGGCTACACCTTC CASSPTVLYGYTF
TRBJ1-3 NA TRBV29-1 once TGCAGCGTTGGATCAGGTTACTCTGGAAACACCATATATTTT CSVGSGYSGNTIYF
TRBJ1-5 NA TRBV2 NA TGTGCCAGCAGTGAAGCGCTGGGCAGGGGCAATCAGCCCCAGCATTTT CASSEALGRGNQPQHF
TRBJ2-1 TRBD2 TRBV2 NA TGTGCCAGCAGTGCCGGGACTAGCGGGGGGGCCGTTCTGTTCTTC CASSAGTSGGAVLFF
TRBJ2-5 NA TRBV4-1 NA TGCGCCAGCAGCCCCGGCGTGGGCCCTGGAGAGACCCAGTACTTC CASSPGVGPGETQYF
TRBJ2-4 NA TRBV5-4 NA TGTGCCAGCAGCTTTGACAGTAACATTCAGTACTTC CASSFDSNIQYF
TRBJ2-1 TRBD2 TRBV19 NA TGTGCCAGTAGTGAAATAGCGGGGGCCTCCTCCTACAATGAGCAGTTCTTC CASSEIAGASSYNEQFF
TRBJ1-4 NA TRBV4-1 NA TGCGCCAGCAGCCAAGTCTACGGTGCAACTAATGAAAAACTGTTTTTT CASSQVYGATNEKLFF
TRBJ2-1 NA TRBV11-2 NA TGTGCCAGCAGCCTCCGGTTTACGGCGGGGGCGTATGAGCAGTTCTTC CASSLRFTAGAYEQFF